The 31 T cell receptor beta chains reported below all come from one sample, sequenced in a study of regulatory T cells in long-lasting Graves disease. Documented time point: newly diagnosed GD, antithyroid drugs for less than 3 months. PBMC RNA served as the TCR library source. Assembly of TCR beta libraries relied on iRepertoire HTBI primers together with Arm-PCR of CDR3 regions. TCRdb re-derived calls from the multiplex PCR reads in MiXCR, one entry per CDR3 protein. The sample comprises about 360,000 distinct CDR3 sequences, roughly 16% of which are singletons, and 20% to 25% rests with the top ten. These sequences were also reported in another study, on T cells in Graves' hyperthyroidism and ophthalmopathy.

Sequencing used peripheral blood mononuclear cells (PBMCs), obtained at new diagnosis, from a patient treated with antithyroid drugs. These receptors originate from a woman between 18 and 29 years old with Graves disease.

This clonotype has ten or more counts. The V gene is TRBV28, the J gene TRBJ2-7; the D call may be TRBD1 or TRBD2 (7 bases each). This CDR3 has 14 residues. The V and J ends lost 6 bases and 5 bases respectively, with 17 bases between them. CDR1 MDHEN and CDR2 SYDVKM come from the germline V gene. CDR3 DNA: TGTGCCAGCAGCCTCGGGGAGGGGGCGAACGAGCAGTACTTC. As protein: CASSLGEGANEQYF.

The genes are TRBV28 and TRBJ1-1; D remains unclear. Germline loops: CDR1 MDHEN, CDR2 SYDVKM. This CDR3 spans 16 amino acids. Trimming shortened V by 4 bases and J by 4 bases, and 19 bases separated the two germline ends. CDR3 loop: CASSSSAADQSTEAFF. The DNA of the CDR3 is TGTGCCAGCAGTTCCTCGGCGGCAGACCAGAGCACTGAAGCTTTCTTT.

In this sample, this clonotype turned up many times. One end of the junction is discordant with germline, which a read error may explain. The chain is built from TRBV5-1 and TRBJ2-3, with TRBD2 matching over 11 bases. The CDR3 is made up of 18 amino acids. Germline CDR1 is SGHRS and CDR2 is YFSETQ. The CDR3: CASSQPGLAANVPDTQYF. In DNA, the CDR3 is TGTGCCAGCAGCCAACCGGGACTAGCGGCTAACGTCCCAGATACGCAGTATTTT. Looking up the rest from reference TRBV5-1 and TRBJ2-3 gives the full variable domain: KAGVTQTPRYLIKTRGQQVTLSCSPISGHRSVSWYQQTPGQGLQFLFEYFSETQRNKGNFPGRFSGRQFSNSRSEMNVSTLELGDSALYLCASSQPGLAANVPDTQYFGPGTRLTVL.

This clonotype was seen at least ten times. CDR3: CASSQDSGGPAKAQHF. CDR3 bases: TGCGCCAGCAGCCAAGATTCAGGGGGCCCCGCGAAAGCCCAGCATTTT. The chain is built from TRBV4-1 and TRBJ1-5; 8 bases agree with TRBD1. V lost 0 bases and J lost 11; bases outside the gene matches: 12. The CDR3 runs 16 residues. The germline gives CDR1 MGHRA, CDR2 YSYEKL.

This clonotype was seen repeatedly, ten times or more. The rearrangement links TRBV18 to TRBJ1-5, with 9 positions matching TRBD1. Germline V lookup: CDR1 KGHSH, CDR2 LQKENI. CDR3 length: 16 amino acids. Unmatched junction bases numbered 6, after V lost 6 bases and J lost 0 bases. The CDR3 DNA is TGTGCCAGCTCCCAAGACAGGGGGGATAGCAATCAGCCCCAGCATTTT. Residues: CASSQDRGDSNQPQHF.

Many counts were recorded for this clonotype. Sequence at one end of the junction differs from germline and may be a read error. V gene TRBV27 combines with J gene TRBJ1-5, with D unclear. Germline assignment: CDR1 MNHEY and CDR2 SMNVEV (reference sequence). The CDR3 has 13 amino acids. The CDR3 DNA sequence: TGCGCCAGCAGCTTGGGATTAAACCAGCCCCAGCATTTT. It is translated as CASSLGLNQPQHF.

CDR3 DNA: TGCGCCAGCAGCGTGCTACCCGGGACGGGCACCGGGGAGCTGTTTTTT. This gives the protein CASSVLPGTGTGELFF. The J gene is TRBJ2-2, the V gene TRBV5-1; D is perhaps TRBD1 or TRBD2 (5 bases each). V was shortened by 4 bases and J by 4 bases, with 17 bases between the two germline ends. CDR3 length: 16 amino acids. Looked up from germline, CDR1 is SGHRS and CDR2 is YFSETQ.

To note about this clonotype: A clone one base away is much larger, so this may be a read error. The chain has TRBV9 and TRBJ2-3; no definite D call. The CDR3 runs to 13 residues. Trimming removed 4 bases from V and 4 bases from J, with 10 bases in between. Germline V gene data show CDR1 as SGDLS and CDR2 as YYNGEE. CDR3 residues: CASSPLPADTQYF. The CDR3 DNA is TGTGCCAGCAGCCCACTACCTGCAGATACGCAGTATTTT. Drawing the rest from reference TRBV9 and TRBJ2-3, the complete variable domain is DSGVTQTPKHLITATGQRVTLRCSPRSGDLSVYWYQQSLDQGLQFLIQYYNGEERAKGNILERFSAQQFPDLHSELNLSSLELGDSALYFCASSPLPADTQYFGPGTRLTVL.

This clonotype showed up many times. V is TRBV7-2 and J is TRBJ2-7, with 9 nucleotides matching TRBD2. The CDR3 length is 16 residues. CDR1 is SGHTA, CDR2 FQGNSA, per germline. The trim removed 5 bases at V and 3 bases at J, leaving 11 bases unmatched. The CDR3 protein is CASSPGGIAGVYEQYF. The CDR3 nucleotides are TGTGCCAGCAGCCCCGGGGGGATAGCGGGGGTCTACGAGCAGTACTTC.

This clonotype was counted many times. The V call is TRBV7-8, the J call TRBJ2-2; 7 bases line up with TRBD1. Trimming at V came to 8 bases and at J to 1 base, leaving 4 bases not matched to a gene. CDR3 length: 14 amino acids. CDR1 is SGHVS and CDR2 is FQNEAQ in the germline V gene. In DNA form, the CDR3 reads TGTGCCAGCCAGGGGGTGAAGAACACCGGGGAGCTGTTTTTT. Translating it yields CASQGVKNTGELFF.

The sample holds many counts of this clonotype. The chain combines TRBV28 with TRBJ1-2, with a weak D call TRBD1 (6 bases). Trimming took 5 bases from V and 4 from J, leaving 32 bases between them. Germline assignment: CDR1 MDHEN and CDR2 SYDVKM. This CDR3 region has 20 residues. CDR3: CASSPLGGQMGVEIPYGYTF. The CDR3 bases are TGTGCCAGCAGTCCCCTAGGAGGACAGATGGGGGTGGAGATCCCCTATGGCTACACCTTC.

In this sample, this clonotype turned up a few times. The chain has TRBV5-6 and TRBJ1-4; D is unresolved. The germline gives CDR1 SGHDT, CDR2 YYEEEE. Trimming removed 5 bases at V and 4 bases at J, with 9 bases between. The CDR3 spans 13 residues. The CDR3 reads CASSRQSNEKLFF. The DNA of the CDR3 is TGTGCCAGCAGTAGGCAGAGTAATGAAAAACTGTTTTTT.

This clonotype was observed many times. V gene TRBV6-1 combines with J gene TRBJ2-2; D remains ambiguous. The germline CDR1 and CDR2 sequences are MNHNS and SASEGT. V lost 6 bases and J 4 bases, leaving 15 bases between the germline ends. This CDR3 comprises 15 residues. CDR3 nucleotide sequence: TGTGCCAGCAGCCGACTCGGCCTTGGCACCGGGGAGCTGTTTTTT. As protein: CASSRLGLGTGELFF.

This clonotype has at least ten counts. CDR3 DNA sequence: TGTGCCAGCAGGAATCCCACAGATACGCAGTATTTT. Encoded protein: CASRNPTDTQYF. The chain combines TRBV6-2 or TRBV6-3 with TRBJ2-3, with unresolved D. The V gene's germline CDR1 is MNHEY and CDR2 SVGEGT. The CDR3 spans 12 residues. V was pared by 6 bases and J by 2 bases, with 6 bases between.

This clonotype turned up a few times. The chain employs TRBV28 and TRBJ2-3; weak D call: TRBD1 (5 bases). V lost 10 bases, J lost 5 bases, and 13 bases lay in between. The CDR3 covers 12 residues. The germline V gene has CDR1 MDHEN and CDR2 SYDVKM. CDR3 sequence: CATKIGVDTQYF. The CDR3 nucleotides are TGTGCCACCAAGATAGGGGTAGATACGCAGTATTTT.

The rearrangement joins TRBV28 to TRBJ1-3; D call uncertain. There are 15 residues in the CDR3. Germline V lookup: CDR1 MDHEN, CDR2 SYDVKM. Trimming left V 6 bases short and J 0 bases short, with 12 bases between. CDR3 DNA sequence: TGTGCCAGCAGCGAGCGGGGTAGCTCTGGAAACACCATATATTTT. Protein sequence: CASSERGSSGNTIYF.

In its sample, this clonotype was seen many times. The chain uses TRBV27 and TRBJ2-3; 8 bases line up with TRBD2. This CDR3 comprises 15 residues. V was clipped by 2 bases and J by 5 bases; unmatched bases: 6. Germline CDR1 MNHEY, CDR2 SMNVEV (reference sequence). CDR3 coding DNA: TGTGCCAGCAGTTTACTCGGACTAGCTGGAGATACGCAGTATTTT. Its protein is CASSLLGLAGDTQYF.

Many counts were recorded for this clonotype. V gene TRBV11-1 combines with J gene TRBJ2-7; unclear D gene. The CDR3 is 15 residues long. The germline CDR1 and CDR2 sequences are SGHAT and FQDESV (reference sequence). Trimming left V 5 bases short and J 2 bases short, with 16 bases between. The CDR3, as DNA: TGTGCCAGCAGCCCTCAGATCGGGTTTGCCTACGAGCAGTACTTC. Its protein product is CASSPQIGFAYEQYF.

In regard to this clonotype: A much larger clone differs from this one at a single base, so this may be a read error. The J gene is TRBJ2-3, the V gene TRBV20-1; unclear D gene. The CDR3 totals 13 residues. Looked up from germline, CDR1 is DFQATT and CDR2 is SNEGSKA (reference sequence). V lost 5 bases to trimming and J lost 2 bases, with 11 bases between them. This CDR3 is CSADLPFTDTQYF. CDR3 bases: TGCAGTGCTGACTTGCCCTTCACAGATACGCAGTATTTT.

This clonotype was observed at least ten times. The CDR3 here is CASSLQGSLYGYTF. The CDR3 DNA reads as TGTGCCAGCAGCCTGCAGGGGTCCCTCTATGGCTACACCTTC. The chain employs TRBV2 and TRBJ1-2; tentative D call: TRBD1 (6 bases). Trimming stripped 6 bases from V and 4 bases from J, with 15 bases between. Germline CDR1 SNHLY, CDR2 FYNNEI. The CDR3 extends over 14 amino acids.

J is TRBJ2-2 and V is TRBV10-1; possible D gene TRBD2, 7 bases. The V gene lost 7 bases and the J gene lost 2 bases, with 20 bases spanning the gap. This CDR3 has 17 amino acids. Germline V gene sequence: CDR1 WNHNN, CDR2 SYGVQD (reference sequence). The chain's CDR3 is CASTTRGADQNTGELFF. For the CDR3, the DNA is TGCGCCAGCACCACTCGGGGGGCAGATCAAAACACCGGGGAGCTGTTTTTT.

This clonotype was found a few times. The V call is TRBV27, the J call TRBJ2-7; 9 nucleotides agree with TRBD2. Germline V CDR1 and CDR2: MNHEY, SMNVEV (reference sequence). The CDR3 sequence is 14 residues long. J was trimmed by 5 bases and V by 5 bases; bases with no gene match: 7. The CDR3 loop is CASSLTGTSNEQYF. CDR3 nucleotides: TGTGCCAGCAGTCTCACCGGGACTAGCAACGAGCAGTACTTC.

This clonotype came up many times. In nucleotides, the CDR3 is TGTGCCAGCAGTGACGGCAGGAACACTGAAGCTTTCTTT. Translation gives CASSDGRNTEAFF. The chain has TRBV2 and TRBJ1-1; D not certain. Germline values: CDR1 SNHLY, CDR2 FYNNEI. The CDR3 is 13 residues long. V lost 3 bases to trimming and J lost 1 base, with 6 bases between them.

Ten or more counts support this clonotype. This chain joins TRBV2 and TRBJ2-3; D is perhaps TRBD2 (6 bases). V was trimmed by 5 bases and J by 2 bases, leaving 14 bases between them. Germline CDR1 reads SNHLY; CDR2 reads FYNNEI. The CDR3 sequence is 15 residues long. This CDR3 reads CASSPEGRDTDTQYF. CDR3 bases: TGTGCCAGCAGTCCGGAGGGCAGAGACACAGATACGCAGTATTTT.

This sequence joins TRBV12-3 or TRBV12-4 and TRBJ2-7, with 7 bases aligning to TRBD2. The CDR3 loop spans 18 amino acids. The trim removed 1 base at V and 3 bases at J, leaving 15 bases unmatched. CDR3 bases: TGTGCCAGCAGTTTAGGTTGGCGGGGGTCCTCTTCGGACTACGAGCAGTACTTC. It specifies CASSLGWRGSSSDYEQYF.

This clonotype was seen ten or more times. The DNA of the CDR3 is TGTGCCAGCAGTTACGCGACAGGGGCAGAGACCCAGTACTTC. This translates into CASSYATGAETQYF. The chain joins TRBV6-2 or TRBV6-3 to TRBJ2-5; 8 bases match TRBD1. This CDR3 spans 14 amino acids. The trim removed 2 bases at V and 4 bases at J, leaving 3 bases unmatched. In germline, CDR1 is MNHEY, CDR2 SVGEGT.

The chain joins TRBV5-1 to TRBJ1-2; 8 bases agree with TRBD1. The trim removed 4 bases at V and 5 bases at J, leaving 13 bases unmatched. There are 16 residues in the CDR3. Looked up from germline, CDR1 is SGHRS and CDR2 is YFSETQ. Here the CDR3 DNA reads TGCGCCAGCAGCCTCGACGGGGGGACAGGTGATTATGGCTACACCTTC. Its protein product is CASSLDGGTGDYGYTF.

The rearrangement uses TRBV14 and TRBJ2-3, with D perhaps matching TRBD2 (5 bases). V was trimmed by 1 base and J by 11 bases, leaving 19 bases between them. CDR3 length: 15 residues. CDR1 and CDR2 (germline): SGHDN, FVKESK. CDR3 loop: CASSQGLAGTRGQYF. In DNA, the CDR3 is TGTGCCAGCAGCCAAGGCCTAGCCGGCACAAGAGGGCAGTATTTT.

This clonotype was seen ten or more times. The chain couples TRBV3-1 to TRBJ1-1; D is perhaps TRBD1 (5 bases). In germline, CDR1 is LGHDT, CDR2 YNNKEL (reference sequence). V was pared by 1 base and J by 0 bases, with 15 bases between. The CDR3 has 17 amino acids. The CDR3 region is CASSQGGGPLLNTEAFF. CDR3 DNA sequence: TGTGCCAGCAGCCAAGGGGGGGGTCCCCTTTTGAACACTGAAGCTTTCTTT.

This clonotype was recorded many times. The chain employs TRBV10-3 and TRBJ2-7, with D uncertain. This CDR3 is 14 amino acids long. The germline CDR1 and CDR2 sequences are ENHRY and SYGVKD. V was clipped by 1 base and J by 2 bases, with 9 bases between them. The CDR3 loop reads CAISEWSSAYEQYF. For the CDR3, the DNA is TGTGCCATCAGTGAGTGGTCTTCCGCCTACGAGCAGTACTTC.

This clonotype was found many times. The gene calls are TRBV6-1 and TRBJ1-1; 8 bases line up with TRBD1. The CDR3 consists of 14 residues. CDR1 MNHNS and CDR2 SASEGT come from the germline V gene. V was clipped by 8 bases and J by 7 bases; unmatched bases: 12. CDR3 nucleotides: TGTGCCAGCCGGGACAGGCCTAACGGGGGTGAAGCTTTCTTT. Its protein is CASRDRPNGGEAFF.